This passage covers 23 T cell receptor beta chains from one sample sequenced in a study of cytomegalovirus exposure and HLA in healthy donors. PCR was performed using 60 Vbeta and 13 Jbeta primers. The repertoire was sequenced with immunoSEQ multiplex PCR; TCRdb's copy has only in-frame clones and lacks some. This table has approximately 200,000 clones, roughly 85% appearing once. Material for sequencing was PBMCs. The receptors were gathered from a woman in her 50s in good health and CMV-seronegative.

J is TRBJ2-4 and V is TRBV30; D perhaps matches TRBD1 (6 bases). V shed 8 bases and J shed 2 bases, with 19 bases lying between them. The germline CDR1 and CDR2 sequences are GTSNPN and SVGIG (reference sequence). The CDR3 runs 15 residues. The CDR3 DNA reads TGTGCCCCCAAGGGGGATCCTGGGACCAAAAACATTCAGTACTTC. Translating it yields CAPKGDPGTKNIQYF. Using reference TRBV30 and TRBJ2-4 for the parts outside the CDR3, the full variable domain is SQTIHQWPATLVQPVGSPLSLECTVEGTSNPNLYWYRQAAGRGLQLLFYSVGIGQISSEVPQNLSASRPQDRQFILSSKKLLLSDSGFYLCAPKGDPGTKNIQYFGAGTRLSVL.

The chain carries TRBV29-1 and TRBJ2-1; TRBD2 matches at 7 bases. CDR1 is SQVTM and CDR2 is ANQGSEA in the germline V gene. V lost 5 bases and J lost 6; bases outside the gene matches: 1. This CDR3 is built from 11 residues. CDR3 nucleotides: TGCAGCGTTTTAGCGGGCAATGAGCAGTTCTTC. Amino acid sequence: CSVLAGNEQFF.

The chain is built from TRBV5-1 and TRBJ2-7, with no clear D. The CDR3 sequence is 14 residues long. V was pared by 4 bases and J by 2 bases, with 13 bases between. Germline CDR1 is SGHRS and CDR2 is YFSETQ. In DNA form, the CDR3 reads TGCGCCAGCAGCGCGGCGGAGACGGCCTACGAGCAGTACTTC. This codes for CASSAAETAYEQYF.

The chain carries TRBV5-1 and TRBJ2-3; the D gene is possibly TRBD2 (6 bases). Per germline, CDR1 SGHRS and CDR2 YFSETQ. V was cut by 4 bases and J by 5 bases, with 17 bases left in between. The CDR3 is 15 residues long. The CDR3 bases are TGCGCCAGCAGCCGCTGGCCGGGAGTTAAAGATACGCAGTATTTT. It encodes CASSRWPGVKDTQYF.

CDR3 amino acids: CAWSGDSGNTIYF. CDR3 nucleotides: TGTGCCTGGTCCGGGGACTCTGGAAACACCATATATTTT. V and J are TRBV30 and TRBJ1-3; D gene uncertain. Germline-derived CDR1 and CDR2 are GTSNPN and SVGIG (reference sequence). V was clipped by 5 bases and J by 0 bases, with 8 bases between them. The CDR3 covers 13 residues.

There are a few counts of this clone. The chain uses TRBV2 and TRBJ2-3; 8 bases align to TRBD1. Looked up from germline, CDR1 is SNHLY and CDR2 is FYNNEI. The ends lost 4 bases at V and 3 bases at J; junction bases unmatched: 3. This CDR3 has 14 residues. The CDR3 region has the DNA TGTGCCAGCAGTGTTAACAGGGGGACAGATACGCAGTATTTT. This codes for CASSVNRGTDTQYF. Together with reference TRBV2 and TRBJ2-3, the CDR3 gives the full variable domain: EPEVTQTPSHQVTQMGQEVILRCVPISNHLYFYWYRQILGQKVEFLVSFYNNEISEKSEIFDDQFSVERPDGSNFTLKIRSTKLEDSAMYFCASSVNRGTDTQYFGPGTRLTVL.

This clone appeared a single time. The chain couples TRBV28 to TRBJ1-2; tentative D call: TRBD1 (5 bases). Germline V gene data show CDR1 as MDHEN and CDR2 as SYDVKM. Between the trimmed V and J ends, which lost 9 bases and 4 bases, there was a span of 15 bases. The CDR3 extends over 13 amino acids. CDR3 region: CASYSGGTYGYTF. In DNA form, the CDR3 reads TGTGCCAGTTACAGCGGAGGGACCTATGGCTACACCTTC.

CDR3 DNA: TGTGCCAGCAGCTCAGATGGATACCAGACCAGACTCCAGCATTTT. Its protein product is CASSSDGYQTRLQHF. The chain joins TRBV7-2 to TRBJ1-5; D is unclear. The CDR3 totals 15 residues. The V and J ends lost 4 bases and 12 bases respectively, with 22 bases between them. Germline CDR1 SGHTA, CDR2 FQGNSA.

This sequence joins TRBV6-1 and TRBJ2-7; 8 bases are a match to TRBD2. Germline V gene data show CDR1 as MNHNS and CDR2 as SASEGT. Trimming took 0 bases from V and 0 from J; bases not matched to a gene: 4. The CDR3 runs 16 residues. The CDR3 DNA reads TGTGCCAGCAGTGAAGCGGTGGGGACTAGCTCCTACGAGCAGTACTTC. This encodes CASSEAVGTSSYEQYF.

The chain is built from TRBV6-6 and TRBJ2-7; D perhaps matches TRBD2 (6 bases). In germline, CDR1 is MNHNY, CDR2 SVGAGI (reference sequence). With 0 bases removed from V and 1 base from J, the gap between germline ends came to 10 bases. The CDR3 spans 15 residues. The CDR3 reads CASSYSGGGSYEQYF. CDR3 in DNA: TGTGCCAGCAGTTACTCCGGTGGGGGGTCCTACGAGCAGTACTTC.

The sample holds one count of this clone. This rearrangement joins TRBV6-5 to TRBJ2-3; D gene uncertain. The V gene lost 2 bases and the J gene lost 1 base, with 13 bases spanning the gap. This CDR3 region has 16 residues. Germline V gene sequence: CDR1 MNHEY, CDR2 SVGAGI. CDR3 sequence: CASSYSYLQGTDTQYF. Written as DNA, the CDR3 is TGTGCCAGCAGTTACAGCTATTTGCAAGGCACAGATACGCAGTATTTT.

The chain couples TRBV5-1 to TRBJ2-3; the D is unclear. Trimming removed 2 bases at V and 2 bases at J, with 6 bases between. This CDR3 spans 13 amino acids. Germline-derived CDR1 and CDR2 are SGHRS and YFSETQ. CDR3: CASSFGSTDTQYF. The DNA of the CDR3 is TGCGCCAGCAGCTTCGGGTCCACAGATACGCAGTATTTT.

The DNA of the CDR3 is TGTGCCAGCAGTGGACCGGGACAGGGATCCTACGAGCAGTACTTC. Amino acid sequence: CASSGPGQGSYEQYF. The chain links TRBV6-6 to TRBJ2-7, with 9 bases aligning to TRBD1. Germline CDR1 and CDR2: MNHNY and SVGAGI (reference sequence). CDR3 length equals 15 residues. Losses at the gene ends were 5 bases for V and 1 base for J; bases not matched to a gene: 6.

The chain recombines TRBV28 with TRBJ1-5; tentatively, D is TRBD1 (6 bases). The CDR3 runs to 14 residues. V lost 6 bases and J 1 base, leaving 10 bases between the germline ends. Germline V gene lookup returns CDR1 MDHEN and CDR2 SYDVKM. The CDR3 here is CASRPGTSNQPQHF. The CDR3 bases are TGTGCCAGCAGGCCCGGGACAAGCAATCAGCCCCAGCATTTT.

This chain uses TRBV28 with TRBJ1-2; D is possibly TRBD1 (6 bases). The V end lost 6 bases, the J end lost 4 bases, and 18 bases lay between the germline ends. CDR1 and CDR2 from the germline V gene are MDHEN and SYDVKM. This CDR3 has 15 residues. This chain's CDR3 is CASSPSGGYIYGYTF. The CDR3 nucleotides read TGTGCCAGCAGCCCCTCGGGGGGCTATATCTATGGCTACACCTTC.

The chain joins TRBV7-9 to TRBJ1-1, with a tentative D call TRBD1 (6 bases). Trimming shortened V by 1 base and J by 5 bases, and 14 bases separated the two germline ends. CDR1 and CDR2 (germline): SEHNR, FQNEAQ (reference sequence). This CDR3 is 15 amino acids long. The CDR3 DNA reads TGTGCCAGCAGCTTAGGAAGTACCAGGGGAACTGAAGCTTTCTTT. Its translation is CASSLGSTRGTEAFF.

The rearrangement links TRBV2 to TRBJ2-6; D may be TRBD1 (6 bases). The CDR3 length is 17 residues. Germline V lookup: CDR1 SNHLY, CDR2 FYNNEI. The V end lost 6 bases, the J end lost 0 bases, and 15 bases lay between the germline ends. In DNA form, the CDR3 reads TGTGCCAGCAGCCCCGACAGGCATACCTCTGGGGCCAACGTCCTGACTTTC. Its translation is CASSPDRHTSGANVLTF.

This clone was recorded a few times. V and J are TRBV13 and TRBJ2-1, with TRBD2 matching 8 bases. CDR1 is PRHDT, CDR2 FYEKMQ, per germline (reference sequence). Losses at the gene ends were 5 bases for V and 9 bases for J; bases not matched to a gene: 9. The CDR3 is made up of 14 amino acids. CDR3 sequence: CASSQASGYGEQFF. The CDR3 region has the DNA TGTGCCAGCAGCCAAGCTAGCGGGTATGGTGAGCAGTTCTTC.

The chain couples TRBV28 to TRBJ2-5, with D possibly TRBD2 on 5 matching bases. The J call could be wrong; TRBJ2-7 is a better fit for the DNA end. This CDR3 has 15 amino acids. CDR1 is MDHEN, CDR2 SYDVKM, per germline. CDR3 residues: CASSFFTGVRYEQYF. CDR3 coding DNA: TGTGCCAGCAGTTTTTTTACCGGGGTAAGGTACGAGCAGTACTTC.

The CDR3 protein is CASSHRTGLETQYF. The DNA of the CDR3 is TGTGCCAGCAGCCATCGGACAGGGCTAGAGACCCAGTACTTC. This sequence joins TRBV9 and TRBJ2-5, with 8 positions matching TRBD1. With V trimmed by 4 bases and J by 4 bases, 6 bases remained unmatched. Germline CDR1 is SGDLS and CDR2 is YYNGEE. The length of the CDR3 is 14 residues.

The V gene is TRBV7-2, the J gene TRBJ2-3; 7 bases fit TRBD1. Germline-derived CDR1 and CDR2 are SGHTA and FQGNSA. Trimming took 1 base from V and 7 from J; bases not matched to a gene: 11. The CDR3 has 16 amino acids. CDR3 DNA: TGTGCCAGCAGCTTAGGTGGGAGACAGGGCGGAAATACGCAGTATTTT. Translation gives CASSLGGRQGGNTQYF.

The rearrangement links TRBV28 to TRBJ1-2; 7 bases align to TRBD1. Unmatched junction bases numbered 10, after V lost 5 bases and J lost 4 bases. CDR1 and CDR2 (germline): MDHEN, SYDVKM. The CDR3 is made up of 15 amino acids. The CDR3 region is CASSKSSTGSYGYTF. CDR3 sequence (DNA): TGTGCCAGCAGTAAATCCTCGACAGGGAGCTATGGCTACACCTTC.

J is TRBJ2-7 and V is TRBV6-5; the match to TRBD2 covers 7 bases. The V segment lost 4 bases and the J segment 4 bases; nucleotides outside the gene matches: 4. The length of the CDR3 is 13 residues. Germline V gives CDR1 MNHEY, CDR2 SVGAGI. CDR3 in amino acids: CASSWEGSYEQYF. The DNA of the CDR3 is TGTGCCAGCAGTTGGGAGGGTTCATACGAGCAGTACTTC.